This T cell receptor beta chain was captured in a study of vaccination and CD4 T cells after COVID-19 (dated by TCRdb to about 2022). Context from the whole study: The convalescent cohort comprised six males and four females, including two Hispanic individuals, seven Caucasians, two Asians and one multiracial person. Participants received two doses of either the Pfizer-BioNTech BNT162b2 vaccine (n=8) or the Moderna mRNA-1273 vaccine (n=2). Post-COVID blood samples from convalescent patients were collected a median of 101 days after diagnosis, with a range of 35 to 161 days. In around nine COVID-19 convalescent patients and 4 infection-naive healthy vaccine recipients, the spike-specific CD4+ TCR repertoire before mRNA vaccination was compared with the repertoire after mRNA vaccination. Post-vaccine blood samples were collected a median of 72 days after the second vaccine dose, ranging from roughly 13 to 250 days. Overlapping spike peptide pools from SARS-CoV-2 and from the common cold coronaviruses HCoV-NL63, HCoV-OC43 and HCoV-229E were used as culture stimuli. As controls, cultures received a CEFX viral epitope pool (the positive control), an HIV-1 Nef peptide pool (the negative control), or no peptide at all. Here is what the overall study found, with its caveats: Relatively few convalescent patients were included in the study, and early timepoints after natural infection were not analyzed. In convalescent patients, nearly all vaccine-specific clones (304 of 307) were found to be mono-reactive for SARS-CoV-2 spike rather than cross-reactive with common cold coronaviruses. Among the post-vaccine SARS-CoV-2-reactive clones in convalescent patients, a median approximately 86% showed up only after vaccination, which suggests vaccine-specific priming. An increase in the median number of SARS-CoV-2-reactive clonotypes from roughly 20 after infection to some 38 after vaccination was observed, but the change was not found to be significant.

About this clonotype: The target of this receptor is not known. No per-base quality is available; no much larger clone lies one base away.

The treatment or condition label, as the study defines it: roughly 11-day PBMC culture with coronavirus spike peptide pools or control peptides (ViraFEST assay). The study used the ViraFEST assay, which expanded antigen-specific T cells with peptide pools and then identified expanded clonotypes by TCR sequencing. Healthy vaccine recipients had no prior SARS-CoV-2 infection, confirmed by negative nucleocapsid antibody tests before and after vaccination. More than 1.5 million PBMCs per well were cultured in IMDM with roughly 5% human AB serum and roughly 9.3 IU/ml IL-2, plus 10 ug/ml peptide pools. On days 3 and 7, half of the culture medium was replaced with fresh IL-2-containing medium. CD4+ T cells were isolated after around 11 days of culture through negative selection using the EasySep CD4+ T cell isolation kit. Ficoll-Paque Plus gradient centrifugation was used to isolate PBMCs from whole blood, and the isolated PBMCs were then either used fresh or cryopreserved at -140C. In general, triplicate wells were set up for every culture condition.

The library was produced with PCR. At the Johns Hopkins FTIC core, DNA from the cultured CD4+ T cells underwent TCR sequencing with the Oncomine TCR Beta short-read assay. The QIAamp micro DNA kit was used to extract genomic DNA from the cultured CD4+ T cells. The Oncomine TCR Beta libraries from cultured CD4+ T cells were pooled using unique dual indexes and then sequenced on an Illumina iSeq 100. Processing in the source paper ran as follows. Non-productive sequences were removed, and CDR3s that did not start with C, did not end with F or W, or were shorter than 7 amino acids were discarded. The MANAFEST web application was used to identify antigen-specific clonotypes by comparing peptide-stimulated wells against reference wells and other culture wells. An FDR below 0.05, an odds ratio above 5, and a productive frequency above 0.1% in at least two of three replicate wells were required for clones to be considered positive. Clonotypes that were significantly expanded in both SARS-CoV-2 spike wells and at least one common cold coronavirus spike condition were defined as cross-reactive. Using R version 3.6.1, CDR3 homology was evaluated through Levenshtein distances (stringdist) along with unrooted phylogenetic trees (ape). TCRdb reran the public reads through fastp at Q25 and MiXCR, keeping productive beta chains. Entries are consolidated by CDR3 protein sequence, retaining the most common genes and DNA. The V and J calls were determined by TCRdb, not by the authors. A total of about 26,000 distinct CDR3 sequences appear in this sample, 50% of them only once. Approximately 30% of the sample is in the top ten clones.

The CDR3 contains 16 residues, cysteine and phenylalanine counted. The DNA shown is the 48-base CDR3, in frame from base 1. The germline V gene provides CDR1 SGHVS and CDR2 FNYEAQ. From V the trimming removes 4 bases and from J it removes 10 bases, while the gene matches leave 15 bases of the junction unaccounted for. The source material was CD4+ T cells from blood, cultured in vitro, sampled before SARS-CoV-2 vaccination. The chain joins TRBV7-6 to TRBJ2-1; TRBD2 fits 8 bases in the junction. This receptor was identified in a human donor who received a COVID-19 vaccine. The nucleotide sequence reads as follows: TGTGCCAGCAGCTCCTTCGCCCGGACTAGCCTCAGGGAGCAGTTCTTC. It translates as CASSSFARTSLREQFF.